These 21 T cell receptor beta chains came from one sample sequenced in a study of glioma-infiltrating T cells after dendritic cell vaccination. Measured with immunoSEQ multiplex PCR; TCRdb has only the in-frame clones, and not every one. The table lists about 92,000 clones, approximately 84% of them singletons, with approximately 14% in the top ten. Sequencing was performed on blood, taken before dendritic cell vaccination. These receptors were taken from a human donor with glioblastoma.

J is TRBJ2-2 and V is TRBV5-1, with D perhaps matching TRBD1 (6 bases). Germline CDR1 SGHRS, CDR2 YFSETQ. This CDR3 contains 15 residues. The V gene lost 6 bases and the J gene lost 7 bases, with 19 bases spanning the gap. The DNA for the CDR3 is TGCGCCAGCATACCGGGACCGGACAGTCGCGGGGAGCTGTTTTTT. This encodes CASIPGPDSRGELFF.

The chain employs TRBV19 and TRBJ1-5, with D hard to call. With 1 base removed from V and 6 bases from J, the gap between germline ends came to 7 bases. The CDR3 has 13 residues. CDR1 and CDR2 from the germline V gene are LNHDA and SQIVND (reference sequence). CDR3 sequence: CASSIGGSQPQHF. The CDR3 nucleotides read TGTGCCAGTAGTATAGGAGGGAGTCAGCCCCAGCATTTT.

This chain uses TRBV28 with TRBJ1-1; unclear D gene. V lost 5 bases and J 0 bases, leaving 22 bases between the germline ends. The CDR3 totals 18 residues. The germline V gene has CDR1 MDHEN and CDR2 SYDVKM. The CDR3 spells CASSPIIVRFDMNTEAFF. DNA for the CDR3: TGTGCCAGCAGTCCGATTATCGTAAGGTTCGACATGAACACTGAAGCTTTCTTT.

The gene calls are TRBV5-1 and TRBJ2-5; 12 nucleotides agree with TRBD2. Germline assignment: CDR1 SGHRS and CDR2 YFSETQ. This CDR3 has 16 amino acids. Trimming at V came to 4 bases and at J to 4 bases, leaving 8 bases not matched to a gene. The CDR3 nucleotides are TGCGCCAGCAGCAAGCTGACTAGCGGGAGAGGAGAGACCCAGTACTTC. Amino acids: CASSKLTSGRGETQYF.

The chain has TRBV19 and TRBJ1-1; 10 nucleotides agree with TRBD1. V shed 6 bases and J 4 bases; nucleotides not matched to a gene: 5. CDR3 length: 14 residues. The germline CDR1 and CDR2 sequences are LNHDA and SQIVND (reference sequence). The CDR3 protein is CASRVTGGGTEAFF. CDR3 DNA: TGTGCCAGTAGGGTGACAGGGGGCGGCACTGAAGCTTTCTTT.

This clone was observed once. The chain is built from TRBV29-1 and TRBJ2-3, with TRBD2 as a possible D gene (5 bases). CDR3 length: 15 amino acids. Trimming left V 6 bases short and J 4 bases short, with 20 bases between. Germline assignment: CDR1 SQVTM and CDR2 ANQGSEA. CDR3 residues: CSVRPSLKGADTQYF. Written as DNA, the CDR3 is TGCAGCGTCCGCCCGTCCCTCAAGGGAGCAGATACGCAGTATTTT.

The chain carries TRBV25-1 and TRBJ1-2, with 10 bases aligning to TRBD1. Looked up from germline, CDR1 is MGHDK and CDR2 is SYGVNS. With 3 bases clipped from V and 0 bases from J, the junction kept 7 bases outside the gene matches. The CDR3 consists of 17 residues. The CDR3, as DNA: TGTGCCAGCAGTGACAAGGGACAGGGGAAGTCTAACTATGGCTACACCTTC. This codes for CASSDKGQGKSNYGYTF.

The chain joins TRBV6-5 to TRBJ2-7; TRBD1 matches at 7 bases. Germline CDR1 MNHEY, CDR2 SVGAGI. J was trimmed by 0 bases and V by 7 bases; bases with no gene match: 3. This CDR3 has 13 residues. The CDR3 spells CASTGQDSYEQYF. DNA for the CDR3: TGTGCCAGCACCGGACAGGACTCCTACGAGCAGTACTTC.

The chain joins TRBV27 to TRBJ2-7, with 7 bases lining up with TRBD1. Per germline, CDR1 MNHEY and CDR2 SMNVEV (reference sequence). The CDR3 spans 14 residues. J lost 3 bases, V lost 3 bases, and 5 bases had no gene match. CDR3 DNA sequence: TGTGCCAGCAGTTTCGGGACAGATTACTACGAGCAGTACTTC. This encodes CASSFGTDYYEQYF.

The V call is TRBV15, the J call TRBJ2-5, with a possible D match to TRBD2 (5 bases). This CDR3 is 15 amino acids long. Per the germline V gene, CDR1 is LNHNV and CDR2 is YYDKDF (reference sequence). The V end lost 5 bases, the J end lost 6 bases, and 19 bases lay between the germline ends. The CDR3 is CATSGLSERPQTQYF. CDR3 coding DNA: TGTGCCACCAGCGGACTCTCAGAGAGACCACAGACCCAGTACTTC.

V usage is TRBV27 and J usage is TRBJ2-7; D might be TRBD1 (5 bases). Germline assignment: CDR1 MNHEY and CDR2 SMNVEV (reference sequence). There are 13 residues in the CDR3. Trimming pared 2 bases from V and 6 bases from J, leaving 11 bases between. The CDR3 loop reads CASSLQGRVEQYF. As DNA, the CDR3 is TGTGCCAGCAGTTTACAGGGTCGGGTCGAGCAGTACTTC.

The rearrangement joins TRBV15 to TRBJ1-4; 9 positions match TRBD1. The V segment lost 0 bases and the J segment 7 bases; nucleotides outside the gene matches: 6. The germline V gene has CDR1 LNHNV and CDR2 YYDKDF (reference sequence). The CDR3 has 16 residues. The CDR3 bases are TGTGCCACCAGCAGAGATAGTTTGGACAGGGGTGAAAAACTGTTTTTT. Translation: CATSRDSLDRGEKLFF.

The chain recombines TRBV5-6 with TRBJ2-7, with TRBD1 matching 11 bases. In germline, CDR1 is SGHDT, CDR2 YYEEEE. The CDR3 runs 15 residues. V trimming: 3 bases; J trimming: 11 bases; junction bases outside the gene matches: 13. This CDR3 is CASSSLGGTGGSEYF. The CDR3 nucleotides are TGTGCCAGCAGCTCCCTTGGCGGGACAGGGGGTTCAGAGTACTTC.

This clone was seen a single time. The V call is TRBV27, the J call TRBJ1-2; 7 bases map to TRBD1. Germline V CDR1 and CDR2: MNHEY, SMNVEV (reference sequence). With V trimmed by 4 bases and J by 5 bases, 25 bases remained unmatched. This CDR3 is 20 amino acids long. CDR3 coding DNA: TGTGCCAGCAGTTCACGTATAAAATACGGGACAGAGCGCCTTAGGTATGGCTACACCTTC. It yields the protein CASSSRIKYGTERLRYGYTF.

J is TRBJ1-2 and V is TRBV6-5, with 9 bases lining up with TRBD1. The CDR3 length is 14 residues. Germline trimming cut 0 bases from V and 9 bases from J; bases unmatched to any gene: 5. The V gene's germline CDR1 is MNHEY and CDR2 SVGAGI. CDR3 DNA sequence: TGTGCCAGCAGTTACTCGGTGGACAGGGGTCGCTACACCTTC. Translating it yields CASSYSVDRGRYTF.

This chain joins TRBV6-6 and TRBJ2-5, with TRBD2 as a possible D gene (6 bases). The V end lost 5 bases, the J end lost 5 bases, and 21 bases lay between the germline ends. Germline V CDR1 and CDR2: MNHNY, SVGAGI (reference sequence). This CDR3 has 16 amino acids. CDR3 in amino acids: CASSLLGGAAVETQYF. CDR3 nucleotides: TGTGCCAGCAGTCTCCTTGGCGGGGCCGCCGTGGAGACCCAGTACTTC.

The rearrangement links TRBV27 to TRBJ2-7; TRBD1 matches 12 bases. Germline V CDR1 and CDR2: MNHEY, SMNVEV (reference sequence). This CDR3 is 14 amino acids long. The trim removed 6 bases at V and 6 bases at J, leaving 6 bases unmatched. Here the CDR3 DNA reads TGTGCCAGCAGCACCCGGGACAGGGGGCTCGAGCAGTACTTC. It encodes CASSTRDRGLEQYF.

DNA for the CDR3: TGTGCCAGCAGCAGAGAGGGTTCGCGGGCTTTCTTT. Translating gives CASSREGSRAFF. The rearrangement joins TRBV7-9 to TRBJ1-1; D call uncertain. Germline CDR1 SEHNR, CDR2 FQNEAQ (reference sequence). V dropped 5 bases and J dropped 11 bases, with 15 bases sitting between them. This CDR3 is built from 12 residues.

The chain uses TRBV6-6 and TRBJ1-2, with 7 bases matching TRBD1. This CDR3 has 14 residues. With V trimmed by 7 bases and J by 4 bases, 9 bases remained unmatched. The germline gives CDR1 MNHNY, CDR2 SVGAGI (reference sequence). The CDR3 coding sequence is TGTGCCAGCATCCGACAGGGAGTGGGCTATGGCTACACCTTC. Translation gives CASIRQGVGYGYTF.

This clone came up a few times. The chain is built from TRBV2 and TRBJ1-5; perhaps TRBD1 as D (6 bases). The CDR3 consists of 15 residues. V gave up 0 bases and J gave up 9 bases, with 15 bases separating them. In germline, CDR1 is SNHLY, CDR2 FYNNEI. DNA of the CDR3: TGTGCCAGCAGTGAAGCACTTACAGGGTATGGGCCCCAGCATTTT. It yields the protein CASSEALTGYGPQHF.

V is TRBV6-5 and J is TRBJ2-7; 8 nucleotides agree with TRBD2. The CDR3 has 14 residues. V trimming: 1 base; J trimming: 2 bases; junction bases outside the gene matches: 1. Germline CDR1 MNHEY, CDR2 SVGAGI. The CDR3 region has the DNA TGTGCCAGCAGTTACTATAGCGGGGCCTACGAGCAGTACTTC. This gives the protein CASSYYSGAYEQYF.